The 26 T cell receptor beta chains below were found in one sample sequenced in a study of CDR3 diversity in severe acne. TCRdb used MiXCR to reprocess the PCR reads, holding one entry per CDR3 protein. Of more than 70,000 distinct CDR3 sequences listed, 45% to 55% are singletons. Sequenced sample: blood. These receptors were obtained from a male donor in good health, serving as a control.

In the case of this clonotype: At one boundary the junction diverges from the germline segment, which might be a read error. The chain couples TRBV13 to TRBJ2-5; D is perhaps TRBD1 (6 bases). CDR3 size: 16 residues. Germline values: CDR1 PRHDT, CDR2 FYEKMQ (reference sequence). CDR3 sequence (DNA): TGTGCCGGCAGCGACAGGACAGAGTCTGGCCTAGAGACCCAATACTTC. Translated, it gives CAGSDRTESGLETQYF.

This chain connects TRBV19 to TRBJ2-7; weak D call: TRBD1 (6 bases). Germline V gene sequence: CDR1 LNHDA, CDR2 SQIVND (reference sequence). V lost 3 bases, J lost 6 bases, and 12 bases lay in between. The CDR3 consists of 13 residues. CDR3 coding DNA: TGTGCCAGTAGTATCAACAGGGCCCTCGAGCAGTACTTC. It yields the protein CASSINRALEQYF.

The V gene is TRBV20-1, the J gene TRBJ1-1; D ambiguous. This CDR3 spans 14 amino acids. Germline assignment: CDR1 DFQATT and CDR2 SNEGSKA (reference sequence). Trimming cost V 1 base and J 3 bases, with 12 bases left between them. CDR3 sequence: CSARAGYGYTEAFF. In nucleotides, the CDR3 is TGCAGTGCTAGAGCCGGGTATGGCTACACTGAAGCTTTCTTT.

This clonotype was recorded a few times. The chain carries TRBV20-1 and TRBJ1-6, with D uncertain. This CDR3 contains 14 residues. Trimming removed 2 bases from V and 10 bases from J, with 15 bases in between. The germline V gene encodes CDR1 DFQATT and CDR2 SNEGSKA (reference sequence). In DNA form, the CDR3 reads TGCAGTGCTAGATCGACGGGAGGAAGCTCACCCCTCCACTTT. Translating it yields CSARSTGGSSPLHF.

CDR3 sequence (DNA): TGCAGTGCTAGACCAGGACAGCCAGCGGGGCCACAAGAGACCCAGTACTTC. Translation gives CSARPGQPAGPQETQYF. The chain couples TRBV20-1 to TRBJ2-5; tentatively, D is TRBD2 (7 bases). The CDR3 extends over 17 amino acids. V gave up 2 bases and J gave up 2 bases, with 21 bases separating them. Germline V CDR1 and CDR2: DFQATT, SNEGSKA (reference sequence).

This clonotype has more than one count but fewer than ten. The chain is built from TRBV24-1 and TRBJ1-1; 7 nucleotides align to TRBD1. The J call may be faulty, since TRBJ2-1 better matches the DNA end. In germline, CDR1 is KGHDR, CDR2 SFDVKD. The CDR3 has 15 amino acids. The CDR3 DNA reads as TGTGCCACCAGTGATTACAGGGGAATCGATAATGAGCAGTTCTTC. This sequence encodes CATSDYRGIDNEQFF.

This chain connects TRBV13 to TRBJ2-1, with 12 positions matching TRBD2. Germline values: CDR1 PRHDT, CDR2 FYEKMQ (reference sequence). Trimming removed 4 bases from V and 1 base from J; junction bases left unmatched: 8. The CDR3 contains 18 residues. CDR3 DNA: TGTGCCAGCAGCTCCCGGACTAGCGGGAAAACGTCCTACAATGAGCAGTTCTTC. Translation: CASSSRTSGKTSYNEQFF.

This chain uses TRBV28 with TRBJ2-7; TRBD1 aligns across 7 bases. CDR1 and CDR2 from the germline V gene are MDHEN and SYDVKM. This CDR3 is 15 amino acids long. The trim removed 2 bases at V and 5 bases at J, leaving 9 bases unmatched. The CDR3 sequence: CASSLPLGQANEQYF. CDR3 in DNA: TGTGCCAGCAGTTTACCCCTCGGACAGGCTAACGAGCAGTACTTC.

V gene TRBV19 combines with J gene TRBJ1-1, with D tentatively TRBD1 (5 bases). The CDR3 runs 16 residues. Trimming removed 5 bases from V and 4 bases from J, with 20 bases in between. Germline CDR1 and CDR2: LNHDA and SQIVND (reference sequence). DNA for the CDR3: TGTGCCAGTAGTCCAGAGGGCAGGGCGGGGAGCACTGAAGCTTTCTTT. Its translation: CASSPEGRAGSTEAFF.

Of note for this clonotype: One end of the junction is discordant with germline, which a read error may explain. The gene calls are TRBV6-1 and TRBJ2-7; D uncertain. The CDR3 loop spans 14 amino acids. Germline loops: CDR1 MNHNS, CDR2 SASEGT. For the CDR3, the DNA is TGCGCCAGCAGTGATCAGATACAAGCCTACGAGCAGTACTTC. Translation: CASSDQIQAYEQYF.

The rearrangement joins TRBV18 to TRBJ1-1; TRBD1 matches at 7 bases. Trimming took 3 bases from V and 6 from J; bases not matched to a gene: 10. CDR3 size: 15 residues. CDR1 is KGHSH and CDR2 is LQKENI in the germline V gene. In nucleotides, the CDR3 is TGTGCCAGCTCACCCACCATTAACAGGGGTGCTGAAGCTTTCTTT. Encoded protein: CASSPTINRGAEAFF.

In DNA form, the CDR3 reads TGTGCCAGCAGCCAAGATCAGCTTTCCGGCACAGATACGCAGTATTTT. Translating gives CASSQDQLSGTDTQYF. The rearrangement uses TRBV3-1 and TRBJ2-3; D is uncertain. V was cut by 0 bases and J by 1 base, with 11 bases left in between. The length of the CDR3 is 16 residues. Germline V gene lookup returns CDR1 LGHDT and CDR2 YNNKEL (reference sequence).

This chain links TRBV7-3 with TRBJ1-5; D uncertain. V lost 5 bases, J lost 7 bases, and 21 bases lay in between. This CDR3 spans 16 amino acids. Germline-derived CDR1 and CDR2 are SGHTA and FQGTGA. CDR3 DNA: TGTGCCAGCAGCGTACTACACTCCCTCCCAGCCCAGCCCCAGCATTTT. This translates into CASSVLHSLPAQPQHF.

This clonotype was seen many times. The chain combines TRBV3-1 with TRBJ2-7; D gene unclear. Trimming took off 2 bases at V and 2 bases at J, with 10 bases between the two ends. In germline, CDR1 is LGHDT, CDR2 YNNKEL (reference sequence). CDR3 length equals 14 residues. CDR3 amino acids: CASSQRRATYEQYF. The CDR3 region has the DNA TGTGCCAGCAGCCAACGAAGGGCGACCTACGAGCAGTACTTC.

The rearrangement uses TRBV29-1 and TRBJ2-3; D is unclear. The CDR3 is made up of 15 amino acids. Trimming removed 0 bases from V and 2 bases from J, with 12 bases in between. The germline V gene has CDR1 SQVTM and CDR2 ANQGSEA. In nucleotides, the CDR3 is TGCAGCGTTGAAGAGGGAATAGGGTACACAGATACGCAGTATTTT. It yields the protein CSVEEGIGYTDTQYF.

The chain links TRBV9 to TRBJ2-5; TRBD2 matches 11 bases. Trimming at V came to 4 bases and at J to 4 bases, leaving 12 bases not matched to a gene. CDR3 length: 17 amino acids. Germline V lookup: CDR1 SGDLS, CDR2 YYNGEE. In DNA, the CDR3 is TGTGCCAGCAGCATCTCCCCACTAGCGGGAGTTGGAGAGACCCAGTACTTC. It codes for CASSISPLAGVGETQYF.

Comments on this clonotype: A much larger clone differs by one base, so this may be a read error. This chain connects TRBV19 to TRBJ2-1, with 7 bases that match TRBD1. Losses at the gene ends were 5 bases for V and 6 bases for J; bases not matched to a gene: 10. The CDR3 loop spans 15 amino acids. CDR1 is LNHDA and CDR2 is SQIVND in the germline V gene (reference sequence). As DNA, the CDR3 is TGTGCCAGTAGTGCGAGACAGGGTAGGGGCAATGAGCAGTTCTTC. This sequence encodes CASSARQGRGNEQFF.

On this clonotype itself: A clone one base away is much larger, so this may be a read error. The V call is TRBV2, the J call TRBJ1-4, with D possibly being TRBD1 (5 bases). The germline V and J ends were trimmed by 6 bases and 9 bases, with 14 bases remaining between them. This CDR3 is built from 13 residues. Looked up from germline, CDR1 is SNHLY and CDR2 is FYNNEI. The CDR3 DNA is TGTGCCAGCAGCCGCCAGGACAATAAAAAACTGTTTTTT. Its translation is CASSRQDNKKLFF.

As concerns this clonotype: Given a much more abundant clone one base away, this may be a read error. The gene calls are TRBV5-1 and TRBJ2-2, with 12 bases lining up with TRBD2. The CDR3 runs to 18 residues. In germline, CDR1 is SGHRS, CDR2 YFSETQ. CDR3 in amino acids: CASSLVLLAGGPTGELSF. The CDR3 DNA reads TGCGCCAGCAGCTTGGTTCTGCTAGCGGGGGGGCCAACCGGGGAGCTGTCTTTT.

Points on this clonotype: The conserved final phenylalanine or tryptophan is absent from the CDR3, which likely points to a read error. V and J are TRBV20-1 and TRBJ2-7, with TRBD1 matching 8 bases. The CDR3 sequence is 15 residues long. The junction had 10 bases not matched to a gene; V was cut back by 6 bases and J by 0 bases. The germline CDR1 and CDR2 sequences are DFQATT and SNEGSKA (reference sequence). The CDR3, as DNA: TGCAGTGCCAGACTCTCGGGACAGGCCTCCTACGAGCAGTACTCC. Encoded protein: CSARLSGQASYEQYS.

V gene TRBV20-1 combines with J gene TRBJ1-1; TRBD1 aligns across 10 bases. This CDR3 has 12 amino acids. Germline assignment: CDR1 DFQATT and CDR2 SNEGSKA (reference sequence). V lost 6 bases to trimming and J lost 11 bases; unmatched junction nucleotides: 9. The CDR3 spells CSADRGDHEAFF. CDR3 coding DNA: TGCAGTGCGGACAGGGGGGACCATGAGGCTTTCTTT.

This clonotype was recorded a few times. The genes are TRBV11-2 and TRBJ1-6; D is undetermined. Germline V lookup: CDR1 SGHAT, CDR2 FQNNGV. Trimming removed 5 bases at V and 9 bases at J, with 8 bases between. The CDR3 contains 12 residues. CDR3 sequence reads: CASSKDLSPLHF. The CDR3 DNA reads as TGTGCCAGCAGCAAGGACCTTTCACCCCTCCACTTT.

The J gene is TRBJ1-6, the V gene TRBV20-1, with D possibly matching TRBD1 (5 bases). CDR3 length: 17 residues. Trimming pared 8 bases from V and 0 bases from J, leaving 20 bases between. Germline CDR1 DFQATT, CDR2 SNEGSKA (reference sequence). CDR3 DNA sequence: TGCAGTCGGCGGGGGAAGGCAGAAGGCTCCTATAATTCACCCCTCCACTTT. The encoded protein is CSRRGKAEGSYNSPLHF.

In nucleotides, the CDR3 is TGCGCCAGCTTGTTAAAGGGAGGGGGCGAGCAGTACTTC. Amino acids: CASLLKGGGEQYF. The V call is TRBV10-1, the J call TRBJ2-7, with TRBD2 as a possible D gene (7 bases). The CDR3 has 13 amino acids. The germline V gene has CDR1 WNHNN and CDR2 SYGVQD (reference sequence). V lost 8 bases and J lost 6, with 17 bases in between.

The sample holds many counts of this clonotype. CDR3 protein: CATRRTESGELFF. In DNA, the CDR3 is TGTGCCACCAGGAGGACAGAGAGCGGGGAGCTGTTTTTT. This chain joins TRBV24-1 and TRBJ2-2, with D maybe TRBD1 (6 bases). The CDR3 loop spans 13 amino acids. Germline assignment: CDR1 KGHDR and CDR2 SFDVKD. The V gene lost 7 bases and the J gene lost 7 bases, with 12 bases spanning the gap.

This clonotype has a count of ten or more. The chain recombines TRBV6-5 with TRBJ2-7; 8 bases are shared with TRBD1. Germline V gene data show CDR1 as MNHEY and CDR2 as SVGAGI. CDR3 length: 15 amino acids. Losses at the gene ends were 4 bases for V and 2 bases for J; bases not matched to a gene: 7. CDR3 sequence: CASSWAGTGPYEQYF. CDR3 bases: TGTGCCAGCAGTTGGGCCGGGACAGGTCCCTACGAGCAGTACTTC.